The subject of this entry is one T cell receptor (beta chain). CDR1 and CDR2 (germline): ENHRY, SYGVKD. CDR3 length: 15 amino acids. V lost 0 bases and J 1 base, leaving 9 bases between the germline ends. This specimen belongs to a study of blood T cell repertoires in COVID-19. Study-wide background: Acute and convalescent COVID-19 samples came from the United States, Italy and Spain. T cells, B-cell-depleted T cells, or PBMCs supplied cDNA or gDNA.

Sequencing used immunoSEQ multiplex PCR; TCRdb keeps in-frame clones, though not all of them. The sample holds about 90,000 clones, around 90% seen once. V is TRBV10-3 and J is TRBJ1-1; D not resolved. This TCR was sampled from a woman in her seventies with acute or convalescent COVID-19. Sequencing used peripheral blood. CDR3: CAISESPGSNTEAFF. Written as DNA, the CDR3 is TGTGCCATCAGTGAGTCCCCGGGGTCGAACACTGAAGCTTTCTTT.